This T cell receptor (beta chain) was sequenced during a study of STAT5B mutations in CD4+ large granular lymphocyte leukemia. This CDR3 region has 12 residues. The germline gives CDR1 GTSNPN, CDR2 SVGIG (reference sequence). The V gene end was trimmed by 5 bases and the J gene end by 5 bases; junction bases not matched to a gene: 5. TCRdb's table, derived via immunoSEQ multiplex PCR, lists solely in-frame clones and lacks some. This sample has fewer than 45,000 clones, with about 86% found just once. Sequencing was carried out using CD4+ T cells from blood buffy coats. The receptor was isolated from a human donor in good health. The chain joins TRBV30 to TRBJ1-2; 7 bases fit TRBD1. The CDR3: CAWGGGEYGYTF. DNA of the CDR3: TGTGCCTGGGGAGGGGGCGAATATGGCTACACCTTC. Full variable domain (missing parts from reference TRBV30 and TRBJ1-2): SQTIHQWPATLVQPVGSPLSLECTVEGTSNPNLYWYRQAAGRGLQLLFYSVGIGQISSEVPQNLSASRPQDRQFILSSKKLLLSDSGFYLCAWGGGEYGYTFGSGTRLTVV.